Below, 9 T cell receptor beta chains from the same sample are listed, as sequenced in a study of T-cell reconstitution after alpha-beta-depleted transplantation in children. Construction of the TCRbeta library involved unique molecular identifiers. From the PCR reads, TCRdb called clonotypes with MiXCR, one entry per CDR3 protein. This table has more than 90,000 distinct CDR3 sequences, 7% to 9% appearing once. This sample comprised PBMCs from the stem cell graft donor, obtained from the stem cell graft. The receptors were sampled from a human donor who donated a stem cell graft to a child with congenital amegakaryocytic thrombocytopenia.

This clonotype was seen ten or more times. The J gene is TRBJ1-1, the V gene TRBV12-3 or TRBV12-4; maybe TRBD1 (6 bases). This CDR3 region has 15 residues. With 2 bases removed from V and 5 bases from J, the gap between germline ends came to 15 bases. The CDR3 here is CASSLFRTGRTEAFF. The CDR3, as DNA: TGTGCCAGCAGTTTATTTCGAACAGGGAGGACTGAAGCTTTCTTT.

In this sample, this clonotype turned up many times. This sequence joins TRBV12-3 or TRBV12-4 and TRBJ2-3; D gene uncertain. V was shortened by 3 bases and J by 4 bases, with 8 bases between the two germline ends. This CDR3 region has 13 residues. The CDR3 bases are TGTGCCAGCAGTTTTAGGGTCGCAGATACGCAGTATTTT. The encoded protein is CASSFRVADTQYF.

This clonotype has at least ten counts. The V call is TRBV27, the J call TRBJ2-5, with 7 bases fitting TRBD2. Germline CDR1 reads MNHEY; CDR2 reads SMNVEV (reference sequence). This CDR3 is 14 amino acids long. Trimming removed 2 bases from V and 5 bases from J; junction bases left unmatched: 5. CDR3 nucleotides: TGTGCCAGCAGTTTAAAGGGGCGGGGGGAGACCCAGTACTTC. Encoded protein: CASSLKGRGETQYF.

This clonotype was observed many times. This chain joins TRBV5-5 and TRBJ2-2; D perhaps matches TRBD1 (5 bases). V was pared by 1 base and J by 4 bases, with 8 bases between. The CDR3 is 14 residues long. Germline V gene sequence: CDR1 SGHKS, CDR2 YYEKEE (reference sequence). The CDR3 nucleotides read TGTGCCAGCAGCTTGCAGGGTGGCACCGGGGAGCTGTTTTTT. Amino acids: CASSLQGGTGELFF.

This clonotype was picked up many times. The gene calls are TRBV4-1 and TRBJ2-1, with D perhaps given as TRBD1 or TRBD2 (5 bases each). CDR1 is MGHRA and CDR2 is YSYEKL in the germline V gene. The CDR3 consists of 13 residues. V was pared by 4 bases and J by 3 bases, with 7 bases between. The DNA of the CDR3 is TGCGCCAGCAGCCGGGACGTCTACAATGAGCAGTTCTTC. Translated: CASSRDVYNEQFF.

The chain employs TRBV5-1 and TRBJ1-2; D not certain. CDR1 and CDR2 from the germline V gene are SGHRS and YFSETQ. This CDR3 spans 12 amino acids. V gave up 3 bases and J gave up 5 bases, with 8 bases separating them. The CDR3 nucleotides read TGCGCCAGCAGCTCGGATTTTTATGGCTACACCTTC. Protein: CASSSDFYGYTF.

The table lists this clonotype with many counts. This chain uses TRBV20-1 with TRBJ2-3; TRBD1 agrees at 8 bases. CDR1 DFQATT and CDR2 SNEGSKA come from the germline V gene (reference sequence). With V trimmed by 8 bases and J by 2 bases, 6 bases remained unmatched. This CDR3 comprises 13 residues. CDR3 protein: CSPTGVSTDTQYF. Here the CDR3 DNA reads TGCAGTCCGACAGGGGTTTCCACAGATACGCAGTATTTT.

This clonotype showed up many times. This chain uses TRBV7-3 with TRBJ2-7, with TRBD2 identical over 10 bases. Germline lookup yields CDR1 SGHTA and CDR2 FQGTGA. Trimming cost V 0 bases and J 5 bases; bases outside gene matches: 4. CDR3 size: 15 residues. CDR3 nucleotide sequence: TGTGCCAGCAGCTTAACTAGCGGGAGGACACACGAGCAGTACTTC. Translation: CASSLTSGRTHEQYF. Filled out from reference TRBV7-3 and TRBJ2-7, the complete variable domain reads GAGVSQTPSNKVTEKGKYVELRCDPISGHTALYWYRQSLGQGPEFLIYFQGTGAADDSGLPNDRFFAVRPEGSVSTLKIQRTERGDSAVYLCASSLTSGRTHEQYFGPGTRLTVT.

This clonotype was recorded at least ten times. V gene TRBV10-3 combines with J gene TRBJ2-1, with 11 bases identical to TRBD1. There are 13 residues in the CDR3. Germline assignment: CDR1 ENHRY and CDR2 SYGVKD. V gave up 9 bases and J gave up 8 bases; unmatched junction bases: 6. CDR3 sequence (DNA): TGTGCCATAAGGGACAGGGGGAGCGATGAGCAGTTCTTC. The encoded protein is CAIRDRGSDEQFF.